This TCR beta chain was documented in a study of regulatory T cells in long-lasting Graves disease. Overall study: Duration of antithyroid drug therapy among newly diagnosed Graves' patients was under 3 months. Study results and caveats: The number of shared public clonotypes was higher in persistent patients (2,741) than new patients (966). Newly diagnosed patients had higher TCR diversity than persistent Graves' patients did.

Time point meaning: newly diagnosed GD, antithyroid drugs for less than 3 months. The TCR library was made from RNA extracted from PBMCs. This clonotype was observed a few times. Its specificity is not known. Given a much more abundant clone one base away, this may be a read error. This CDR3 region has 13 residues. CDR1 and CDR2 (germline): KGHSH, LQKENI. Combining iRepertoire HTBI primers with Arm-PCR of CDR3 regions, the authors built TCR beta libraries. TCRdb used MiXCR to reprocess the multiplex PCR reads, holding one entry per CDR3 protein. Of a few hundred thousand distinct CDR3 sequences listed, about 11% were seen once; the top ten hold 15% to 20%. The sample also formed part of further work on T cells in Graves' hyperthyroidism and ophthalmopathy. From that report: Also found in blood were most expanded thyroid clonotypes above 0.001.

The sequence came from a woman aged 18 to 35 with Graves disease. Sequenced here: peripheral blood mononuclear cells (PBMCs), sampled at new diagnosis, from a patient treated with antithyroid drugs. The chain employs TRBV18 and TRBJ2-3; weak D call: TRBD2 (5 bases). Near its end, the DNA agrees better with TRBJ2-5, so the J call may be wrong. For the CDR3, the DNA is TGTGCCAGCTCACCTGTAGGGAGCGAGGCCCAGTACTTC. Its protein is CASSPVGSEAQYF.